One sample yielded the 23 T cell receptor beta chains listed below, sequenced in a study of T cell responses to AZD1222 COVID-19 vaccine. TCRdb's copy holds only in-frame clones and misses some; the assay was immunoSEQ multiplex PCR. Among about 83,000 clones listed, roughly 82% were seen once. The starting material was peripheral blood, obtained on day 0 of AZD1222 vaccination. Receptors were obtained from an adult in good health.

The CDR3 DNA reads TGCAGTGCTGGAGGGAATTCACCCCTCCACTTT. This encodes CSAGGNSPLHF. The chain carries TRBV20-1 and TRBJ1-6; D is unresolved. Trimming cost V 5 bases and J 7 bases, with 6 bases left between them. This CDR3 region has 11 residues. Germline V gives CDR1 DFQATT, CDR2 SNEGSKA (reference sequence).

Only one count was recorded for this clone. The rearrangement uses TRBV11-3 and TRBJ2-5; 7 bases fit TRBD1. This CDR3 has 13 residues. CDR1 SGHNT and CDR2 YENEEA come from the germline V gene. Unmatched junction bases numbered 4, after V lost 5 bases and J lost 4 bases. CDR3 residues: CASSRDSLETQYF. The CDR3 DNA follows: TGTGCCAGCAGCCGGGACAGCCTAGAGACCCAGTACTTC.

This clone was seen just once. CDR3 region: CASSPHMGEAFF. Here the CDR3 DNA reads TGTGCCAGCAGCCCCCACATGGGAGAAGCTTTCTTT. This chain links TRBV27 with TRBJ1-1; D gene ambiguous. The CDR3 runs to 12 residues. The V gene lost 6 bases and the J gene lost 8 bases, with 13 bases spanning the gap. Germline CDR1 and CDR2: MNHEY and SMNVEV (reference sequence).

The chain is built from TRBV21-1 and TRBJ2-7; the DNA was not used to check the table's D call, TRBD2. TRBV21-1 is a recognized pseudogene. CDR3 length: 15 residues. The DNA for the CDR3 is TGTGCCAGCAGCAAAGTACTAGCGGGAGCCTACGAGCAGTACTTC. This sequence encodes CASSKVLAGAYEQYF.

This clone was seen just once. This chain joins TRBV7-2 and TRBJ1-2; 7 bases line up with TRBD1. The trim removed 5 bases at V and 8 bases at J, leaving 14 bases unmatched. Germline CDR1 and CDR2: SGHTA and FQGNSA. There are 15 residues in the CDR3. Written as DNA, the CDR3 is TGTGCCAGCAGCCCTGCGGGAATGAGGGGGCAAGGCTACACCTTC. This codes for CASSPAGMRGQGYTF.

Comments on this clone: Additional DNA sequences in this sample encode the identical CDR3. The rearrangement uses TRBV29-1 and TRBJ2-3; D perhaps matches TRBD2 (5 bases). V was clipped by 7 bases and J by 2 bases, with 16 bases between them. Germline lookup yields CDR1 SQVTM and CDR2 ANQGSEA. The CDR3 length is 14 residues. CDR3 region: CSAPLGRNTDTQYF. For the CDR3, the DNA is TGCAGCGCCCCCCTGGGGAGAAACACAGATACGCAGTATTTT.

The V call is TRBV5-6, the J call TRBJ1-5; 8 nucleotides match TRBD1. V lost 5 bases, J lost 0 bases, and 7 bases stayed unmatched. The CDR3 is made up of 16 amino acids. Per the germline V gene, CDR1 is SGHDT and CDR2 is YYEEEE. The CDR3 loop is CASSHRGRYSNQPQHF. In DNA, the CDR3 is TGTGCCAGCAGTCACAGGGGGAGGTATAGCAATCAGCCCCAGCATTTT.

V usage is TRBV7-2 and J usage is TRBJ1-1; D possibly corresponds to TRBD1 (5 bases). Per germline, CDR1 SGHTA and CDR2 FQGNSA. V lost 5 bases to trimming and J lost 1 base, with 11 bases between them. The CDR3 runs to 14 residues. The DNA for the CDR3 is TGTGCCAGCAGCCCCTCGGGGGGGAACACTGAAGCTTTCTTT. This gives the protein CASSPSGGNTEAFF.

This chain connects TRBV7-2 to TRBJ2-7; a weak D match, TRBD2 (5 bases). CDR1 is SGHTA, CDR2 FQGNSA, per germline. CDR3 length: 13 amino acids. V lost 1 base, J lost 11 bases, and 15 bases lay in between. CDR3 amino acids: CASSLDGGKIKYF. CDR3 bases: TGTGCCAGCAGCTTAGATGGAGGCAAGATAAAGTACTTC.

The chain uses TRBV29-1 and TRBJ1-2; unclear D gene. The CDR3 sequence is 11 residues long. The germline V and J ends were trimmed by 5 bases and 7 bases, with 11 bases remaining between them. From germline, CDR1 is SQVTM and CDR2 ANQGSEA. For the CDR3, the DNA is TGCAGCGTTTCCGGGTCTTCTGGCTACACCTTC. Encoded protein: CSVSGSSGYTF.

The chain links TRBV5-4 to TRBJ2-6; 7 positions agree with TRBD1. Germline V gene data show CDR1 as SGHNT and CDR2 as YYREEE (reference sequence). The CDR3 contains 17 residues. Trimming at V came to 0 bases and at J to 0 bases, leaving 3 bases not matched to a gene. CDR3 in DNA: TGTGCCAGCAGCTTGGGACAGGGTAGCTCTGGGGCCAACGTCCTGACTTTC. Translating gives CASSLGQGSSGANVLTF.

This chain links TRBV24-1 with TRBJ1-3, with 9 positions matching TRBD1. The CDR3 consists of 13 residues. V lost 9 bases to trimming and J lost 4 bases; unmatched junction nucleotides: 3. Germline CDR1 KGHDR, CDR2 SFDVKD. In DNA form, the CDR3 reads TGTGCCACCTCCGGGACAGGGGGAAACACCATATATTTT. As protein: CATSGTGGNTIYF.

The chain has TRBV25-1 and TRBJ1-6; maybe TRBD1 (6 bases). This CDR3 spans 15 amino acids. Germline V gene lookup returns CDR1 MGHDK and CDR2 SYGVNS. V was clipped by 1 base and J by 6 bases, with 10 bases between them. CDR3: CASSEFGGGNSPLHF. CDR3 in DNA: TGTGCCAGCAGTGAATTTGGAGGGGGTAATTCACCCCTCCACTTT.

This chain connects TRBV11-2 to TRBJ1-4, with TRBD1 matching over 8 bases. CDR1 SGHAT and CDR2 FQNNGV come from the germline V gene. CDR3 length: 15 amino acids. Losses at the gene ends were 5 bases for V and 4 bases for J; bases not matched to a gene: 6. CDR3 nucleotides: TGTGCCAGCAGCCCGCGGACAGGGAATAATGAAAAACTGTTTTTT. It specifies CASSPRTGNNEKLFF. The variable domain in full, with the rest retrieved from reference TRBV11-2 and TRBJ1-4, is EAGVAQSPRYKIIEKRQSVAFWCNPISGHATLYWYQQILGQGPKLLIQFQNNGVVDDSQLPKDRFSAERLKGVDSTLKIQPAKLEDSAVYLCASSPRTGNNEKLFFGSGTQLSVL.

This clone appeared a few times. The chain uses TRBV27 and TRBJ2-4, with 7 nucleotides matching TRBD2. Germline CDR1 is MNHEY and CDR2 is SMNVEV (reference sequence). The CDR3 runs 20 residues. The J segment lost 0 bases and the V segment lost 7 bases, leaving 21 bases of the junction unmatched. This CDR3 reads CASKPVSGREFLLAKNIQYF. CDR3 coding DNA: TGTGCCAGCAAACCAGTCTCGGGGCGGGAGTTCCTACTAGCCAAAAACATTCAGTACTTC.

CDR3 residues: CASSLEPAVETQYF. CDR3 in DNA: TGTGCCAGCAGCTTGGAGCCCGCCGTTGAAACGCAGTATTTT. The genes are TRBV5-5 and TRBJ2-3; D not resolved. This CDR3 is built from 14 residues. Deletions cut 0 bases from V and 9 bases from J, with 14 bases between. Looked up from germline, CDR1 is SGHKS and CDR2 is YYEKEE (reference sequence). Looking up the rest from reference TRBV5-5 and TRBJ2-3 gives the full variable domain: DAGVTQSPTHLIKTRGQQVTLRCSPISGHKSVSWYQQVLGQGPQFIFQYYEKEERGRGNFPDRFSARQFPNYSSELNVNALLLGDSALYLCASSLEPAVETQYFGPGTRLTVL.

This chain links TRBV7-9 with TRBJ2-7; D is possibly TRBD2 (5 bases). CDR1 SEHNR and CDR2 FQNEAQ come from the germline V gene (reference sequence). The CDR3 contains 13 residues. The V and J ends lost 8 bases and 4 bases respectively, with 15 bases between them. In DNA, the CDR3 is TGTGCCAGCTTACACCCCGGGGAATACGAGCAGTACTTC. Its translation: CASLHPGEYEQYF.

V usage is TRBV19 and J usage is TRBJ2-7, with D tentatively TRBD2 (6 bases). V was cut by 0 bases and J by 4 bases, with 10 bases left in between. CDR1 is LNHDA, CDR2 SQIVND, per germline (reference sequence). There are 14 residues in the CDR3. The CDR3 coding sequence is TGTGCCAGTAGTATAGATCGGGGGTCTTACGAGCAGTACTTC. It specifies CASSIDRGSYEQYF.

J is TRBJ2-7 and V is TRBV27, with 14 positions matching TRBD2. With V trimmed by 6 bases and J by 6 bases, 10 bases remained unmatched. Germline CDR1 MNHEY, CDR2 SMNVEV (reference sequence). There are 16 residues in the CDR3. Here the CDR3 reads CASSGTSGGILREQYF. The CDR3 DNA follows: TGTGCCAGCAGCGGGACTAGCGGGGGTATTTTACGCGAGCAGTACTTC.

The V gene is TRBV28, the J gene TRBJ1-1; TRBD1 is a possible D gene (5 bases). The germline gives CDR1 MDHEN, CDR2 SYDVKM. Trimming left V 3 bases short and J 3 bases short, with 8 bases between. The CDR3 sequence is 13 residues long. The CDR3 nucleotides are TGTGCCAGCAGTTTTCCAGGGCACACTGAAGCTTTCTTT. Translated: CASSFPGHTEAFF.

The chain links TRBV6-2 or TRBV6-3 to TRBJ2-3; tentative D call: TRBD1 (6 bases). V gave up 5 bases and J gave up 9 bases, with 15 bases separating them. Germline V lookup: CDR1 MNHEY, CDR2 SVGEGT. The CDR3 is 13 amino acids. CDR3 nucleotides: TGTGCCAGCAGTAGACTACAGGGAAGCACGCAGTATTTT. Translation gives CASSRLQGSTQYF.

The chain joins TRBV5-1 to TRBJ2-7, with 9 bases that match TRBD1. CDR1 SGHRS and CDR2 YFSETQ come from the germline V gene. J gave up 3 bases and V 1 base, and 5 bases lay outside the gene matches. The CDR3 has 15 amino acids. DNA for the CDR3: TGCGCCAGCAGCTTGTTGGTGGACAGGGGCTACGAGCAGTACTTC. It encodes CASSLLVDRGYEQYF. The full variable domain, rest sourced from reference TRBV5-1 and TRBJ2-7, is KAGVTQTPRYLIKTRGQQVTLSCSPISGHRSVSWYQQTPGQGLQFLFEYFSETQRNKGNFPGRFSGRQFSNSRSEMNVSTLELGDSALYLCASSLLVDRGYEQYFGPGTRLTVT.

This clone was seen a handful of times. V usage is TRBV19 and J usage is TRBJ1-2; D is uncertain. Germline CDR1 and CDR2: LNHDA and SQIVND (reference sequence). The CDR3 loop spans 12 amino acids. V lost 3 bases to trimming and J lost 7 bases, with 9 bases between them. CDR3 amino acids: CASSISLGGYTF. The CDR3 nucleotides are TGTGCCAGTAGTATCTCACTGGGTGGCTACACCTTC.